This T cell receptor beta chain was sequenced during a study of blood T cell repertoires in COVID-19. Method: immunoSEQ multiplex PCR; TCRdb's copy keeps in-frame clones and lacks some. The sample includes roughly 6,800 clones, about 88% of them seen just once. Germline V lookup: CDR1 SEHNR, CDR2 FQNEAQ (reference sequence). Unmatched junction bases numbered 2, after V lost 5 bases and J lost 7 bases. This CDR3 is 13 amino acids long. The TCR comes from a human donor in a cohort sampled during active COVID-19. Sequenced input: peripheral blood. The chain is built from TRBV7-9 and TRBJ1-6; TRBD1 matches 7 bases. In DNA form, the CDR3 reads TGTGCCAGCAGCGCACAGGGGAATTCACCCCTCCACTTT. Residues: CASSAQGNSPLHF.